Included here is one TCR beta chain sequence, with context. Its specificity is unknown. The entry originates in a study of T cell clonotyping in hematopoietic cell transplantation. General observations from the study: Few recipient clonotypes overlapped donors; over 95% were de novo at given depth.

Recipients were bled about 28 days pretransplant and at posttransplant days 30, 100, 180. Measured with immunoSEQ multiplex PCR; TCRdb has only the in-frame clones, and not every one. The sample contains several thousand clones, nearly 99% of which appear only once. The CDR3 totals 15 residues. Germline V gene sequence: CDR1 SGHVS, CDR2 FQNEAQ. Trimming stripped 2 bases from V and 2 bases from J, with 12 bases between. The TCR sequence derives from a male patient between 55 and 70 years old who had an allogeneic stem cell transplant from a related donor, so the T cells may come from the graft donor. Some clones in this sample may be carry-over from other donors' samples. The sequencing here drew on PBMCs, taken 30 days after allogeneic stem cell transplant. The chain joins TRBV7-8 to TRBJ1-1; possible D gene TRBD1, 6 bases. The CDR3 protein is CASSLRSGVNTEAFF. The CDR3 DNA reads TGTGCCAGCAGCTTACGATCAGGGGTTAACACTGAAGCTTTCTTT.